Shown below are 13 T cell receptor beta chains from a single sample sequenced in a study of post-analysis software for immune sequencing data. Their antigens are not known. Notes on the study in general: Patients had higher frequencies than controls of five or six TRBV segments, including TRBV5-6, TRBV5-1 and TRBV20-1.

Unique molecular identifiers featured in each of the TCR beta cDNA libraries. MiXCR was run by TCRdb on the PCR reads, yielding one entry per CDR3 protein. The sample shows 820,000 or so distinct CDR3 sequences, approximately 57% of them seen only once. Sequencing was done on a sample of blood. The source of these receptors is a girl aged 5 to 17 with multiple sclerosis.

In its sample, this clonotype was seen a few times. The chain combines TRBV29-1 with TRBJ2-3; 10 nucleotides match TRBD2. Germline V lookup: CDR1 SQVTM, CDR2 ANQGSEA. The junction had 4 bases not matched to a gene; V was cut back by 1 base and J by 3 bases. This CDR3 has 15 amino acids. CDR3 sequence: CSVEVGTSVTDTQYF. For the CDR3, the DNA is TGCAGCGTTGAAGTCGGGACTAGCGTGACAGATACGCAGTATTTT.

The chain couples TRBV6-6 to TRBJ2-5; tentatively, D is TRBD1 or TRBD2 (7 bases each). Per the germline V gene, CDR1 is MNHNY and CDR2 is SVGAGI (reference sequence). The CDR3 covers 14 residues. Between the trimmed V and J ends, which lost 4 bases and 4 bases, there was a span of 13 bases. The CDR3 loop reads CASSSPGGVETQYF. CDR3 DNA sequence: TGTGCCAGCAGTTCGCCAGGGGGGGTAGAGACCCAGTACTTC.

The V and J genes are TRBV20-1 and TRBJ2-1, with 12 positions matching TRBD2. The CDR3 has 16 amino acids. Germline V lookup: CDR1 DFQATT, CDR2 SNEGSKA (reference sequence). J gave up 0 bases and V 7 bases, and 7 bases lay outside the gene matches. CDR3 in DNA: TGCAGTGTCCTGACTAGCGGGAGTGTCTCCTACAATGAGCAGTTCTTC. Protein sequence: CSVLTSGSVSYNEQFF.

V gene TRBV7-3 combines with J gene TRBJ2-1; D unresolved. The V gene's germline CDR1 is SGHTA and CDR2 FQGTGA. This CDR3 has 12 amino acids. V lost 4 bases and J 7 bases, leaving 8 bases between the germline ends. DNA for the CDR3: TGTGCCAGCAGCTCCCAATTTAATGAGCAGTTCTTC. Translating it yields CASSSQFNEQFF. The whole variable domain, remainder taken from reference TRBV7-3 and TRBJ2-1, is GAGVSQTPSNKVTEKGKYVELRCDPISGHTALYWYRQSLGQGPEFLIYFQGTGAADDSGLPNDRFFAVRPEGSVSTLKIQRTERGDSAVYLCASSSQFNEQFFGPGTRLTVL.

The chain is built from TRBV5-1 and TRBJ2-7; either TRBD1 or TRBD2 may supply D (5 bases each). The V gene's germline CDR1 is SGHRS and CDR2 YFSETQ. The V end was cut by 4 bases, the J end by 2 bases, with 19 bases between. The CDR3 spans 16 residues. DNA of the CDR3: TGCGCCAGCAGCACGGACCCGGGGTGGGGGACCTACGAGCAGTACTTC. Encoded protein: CASSTDPGWGTYEQYF.

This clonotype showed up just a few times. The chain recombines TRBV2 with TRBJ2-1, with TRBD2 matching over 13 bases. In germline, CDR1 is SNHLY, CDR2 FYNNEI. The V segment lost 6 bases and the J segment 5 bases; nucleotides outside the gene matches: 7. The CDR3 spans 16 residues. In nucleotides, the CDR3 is TGTGCCAGCAGACCTCAGACTAGCGGGGGGAACAATGAGCAGTTCTTC. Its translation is CASRPQTSGGNNEQFF.

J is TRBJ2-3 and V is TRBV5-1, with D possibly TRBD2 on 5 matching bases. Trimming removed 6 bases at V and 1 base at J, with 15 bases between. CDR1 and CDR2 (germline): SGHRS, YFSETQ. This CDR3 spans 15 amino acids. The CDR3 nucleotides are TGCGCCAGCATCCCAGGCTCGAGGGGCACAGATACGCAGTATTTT. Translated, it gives CASIPGSRGTDTQYF.

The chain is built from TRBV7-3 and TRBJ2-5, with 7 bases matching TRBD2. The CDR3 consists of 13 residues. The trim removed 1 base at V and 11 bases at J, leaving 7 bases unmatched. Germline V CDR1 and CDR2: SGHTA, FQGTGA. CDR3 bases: TGTGCCAGCAGCTTAAACCCCCGGGGGGAGCAGTACTTC. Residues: CASSLNPRGEQYF.

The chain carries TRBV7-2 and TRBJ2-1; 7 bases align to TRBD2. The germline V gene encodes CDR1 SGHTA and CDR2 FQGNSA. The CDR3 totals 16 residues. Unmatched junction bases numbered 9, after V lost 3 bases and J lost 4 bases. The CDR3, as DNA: TGTGCCAGCAGCTTGAATGGCGGGGGAGGGTACAATGAGCAGTTCTTC. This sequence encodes CASSLNGGGGYNEQFF.

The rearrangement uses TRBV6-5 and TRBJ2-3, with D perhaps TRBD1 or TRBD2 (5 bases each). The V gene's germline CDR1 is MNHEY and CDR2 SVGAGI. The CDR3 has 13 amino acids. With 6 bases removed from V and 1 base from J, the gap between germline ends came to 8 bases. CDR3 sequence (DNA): TGTGCCAGCAGGAGGGACGGCACAGATACGCAGTATTTT. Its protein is CASRRDGTDTQYF.

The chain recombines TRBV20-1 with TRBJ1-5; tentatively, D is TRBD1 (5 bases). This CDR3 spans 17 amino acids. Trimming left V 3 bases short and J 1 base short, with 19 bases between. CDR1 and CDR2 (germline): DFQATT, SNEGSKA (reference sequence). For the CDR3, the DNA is TGCAGTGCTAGTGCGCGGGGGGTAAGAGAGAGCAATCAGCCCCAGCATTTT. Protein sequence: CSASARGVRESNQPQHF.

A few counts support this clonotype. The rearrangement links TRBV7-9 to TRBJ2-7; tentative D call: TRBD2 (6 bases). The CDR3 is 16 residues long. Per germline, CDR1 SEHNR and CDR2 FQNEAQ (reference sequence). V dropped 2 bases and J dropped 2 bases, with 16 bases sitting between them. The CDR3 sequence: CASSLREETDTYEQYF. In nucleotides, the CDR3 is TGTGCCAGCAGCTTAAGGGAGGAGACAGATACCTACGAGCAGTACTTC.

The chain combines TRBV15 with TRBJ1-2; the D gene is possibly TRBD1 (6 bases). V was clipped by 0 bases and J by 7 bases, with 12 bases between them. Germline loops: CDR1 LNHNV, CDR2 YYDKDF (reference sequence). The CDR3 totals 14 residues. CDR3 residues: CATSRDTGAFGYTF. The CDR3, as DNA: TGTGCCACCAGCAGAGATACGGGGGCATTTGGCTACACCTTC. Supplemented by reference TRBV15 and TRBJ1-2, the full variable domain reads DAMVIQNPRYQVTQFGKPVTLSCSQTLNHNVMYWYQQKSSQAPKLLFHYYDKDFNNEADTPDNFQSRRPNTSFCFLDIRSPGLGDTAMYLCATSRDTGAFGYTFGSGTRLTVV.